Shown below are 6 T cell receptor beta chains from a single sample sequenced in a study of breast tumors, draining lymph nodes, adjacent tissues. The lymph nodes were axillary draining lymph nodes from breast cancer patients. Using its own MiXCR run on the multiplex PCR reads, TCRdb lists one record per CDR3 protein. This sample carries around 150,000 distinct CDR3 sequences, approximately 32% of them seen once, and the ten largest clones take 2.3%. The sequencing sample was made of axillary lymph node tissue. These receptors were taken from a female donor with breast cancer. Some clones in this sample may be carry-over from other donors' samples.

This clonotype has a count of ten or more. The rearrangement links TRBV6-1 to TRBJ1-6; D remains unclear. The CDR3 has 15 amino acids. Germline CDR1 reads MNHNS; CDR2 reads SASEGT. Trimming removed 3 bases from V and 6 bases from J, with 12 bases in between. The CDR3 DNA reads as TGTGCCAGCAGTGACGGAGGAATGGGTAATTCACCCCTCCACTTT. Protein: CASSDGGMGNSPLHF.

To note about this clonotype: Sequence at one end of the junction differs from germline and may be a read error. V and J are TRBV14 and TRBJ1-4, with D possibly matching TRBD1 (5 bases). The germline V gene has CDR1 SGHDN and CDR2 FVKESK. The CDR3 is 16 amino acids. This CDR3 reads CASSRFGGATNETLFF. CDR3 in DNA: TGCGCCAGCAGCCGCTTCGGGGGTGCAACTAATGAAACACTGTTTTTT.

This clonotype showed up many times. The chain uses TRBV20-1 and TRBJ1-5; maybe TRBD1 (5 bases). The germline CDR1 and CDR2 sequences are DFQATT and SNEGSKA (reference sequence). V lost 1 base and J 5 bases, leaving 12 bases between the germline ends. CDR3 size: 14 residues. In DNA form, the CDR3 reads TGCAGTGCTAGAGGAGTAGGGGATCATCAGCCCCAGCATTTT. Translation gives CSARGVGDHQPQHF.

The gene calls are TRBV2 and TRBJ1-1, with D possibly matching TRBD1 (5 bases). CDR3 length equals 12 residues. Trimming took off 7 bases at V and 8 bases at J, with 14 bases between the two ends. CDR1 and CDR2 from the germline V gene are SNHLY and FYNNEI. CDR3 in amino acids: CASKQDLPEAFF. The CDR3 DNA is TGTGCCAGCAAACAGGACCTGCCCGAAGCTTTCTTT. Filled out from reference TRBV2 and TRBJ1-1, the complete variable domain reads EPEVTQTPSHQVTQMGQEVILRCVPISNHLYFYWYRQILGQKVEFLVSFYNNEISEKSEIFDDQFSVERPDGSNFTLKIRSTKLEDSAMYFCASKQDLPEAFFGQGTRLTVV.

This clonotype was observed many times. The genes are TRBV6-1 and TRBJ2-3; 7 bases line up with TRBD2. V shed 5 bases and J 4 bases; nucleotides not matched to a gene: 9. The CDR3 has 15 residues. In germline, CDR1 is MNHNS, CDR2 SASEGT. The CDR3 DNA reads as TGTGCCAGCAGTACCAGACGACTAGCCCCAGATACGCAGTATTTT. Its protein is CASSTRRLAPDTQYF.

Note on this clonotype: Since a much larger clone is just one base distant, this may be a read error. CDR3 sequence (DNA): TGTGCCAGCAGTGACACTGCAACTAATGAAGAACTGTTTTTT. Its translation is CASSDTATNEELFF. The chain is built from TRBV27 and TRBJ1-4; D unresolved. The CDR3 totals 14 residues. The germline V gene has CDR1 MNHEY and CDR2 SMNVEV (reference sequence).